The T cell receptor (beta chain) under discussion was sequenced for a study of Ad26.COV2.S vaccination and SARS-CoV-2 variants. For the study at large: Intramuscular Ad26.COV2.S at 5x10^10 or 1x10^11 viral particles. Study-level points and caveats: Responses of spike-specific T cells (both CD8+ and CD4+) reportedly showed substantial breadth after vaccination.

Germline V lookup: CDR1 SGHVS, CDR2 FQNEAQ. This CDR3 has 13 amino acids. V was cut by 4 bases and J by 7 bases, with 13 bases left in between. Regarding this clone: Its antigen is not known.

Treatment specified: some 20 received Ad26.COV2.S at low or high dose, single or two shots; about 5 received placebo; per-sample allocation not given. Samples analyzed were those drawn on day 63 after the first vaccine or placebo injection. Measured with immunoSEQ multiplex PCR; TCRdb has only the in-frame clones, and not every one. This table holds 350,000 to 500,000 clones, 80% to 95% found once. The V call is TRBV7-8, the J call TRBJ2-5, with D uncertain. This TCR derives from a person between 18 and 60 years old who received the Ad26.COV2.S COVID-19 vaccine or a placebo. This material consisted of peripheral blood, taken in a trial of Ad26.COV2.S vaccine versus placebo. The CDR3 protein is CASSSGGMGTQYF. The CDR3 DNA sequence: TGTGCCAGCAGCTCCGGTGGGATGGGGACCCAGTACTTC. Looking up the rest from reference TRBV7-8 and TRBJ2-5 gives the full variable domain: GAGVSQSPRYKVAKRGQDVALRCDPISGHVSLFWYQQALGQGPEFLTYFQNEAQLDKSGLPSDRFFAERPEGSVSTLKIQRTQQEDSAVYLCASSSGGMGTQYFGPGTRLLVL.